This TCR beta chain was captured by sequencing in a study of response to subunit inactivated influenza vaccine. General study results and limits: New T cells are recruited in small numbers by each seasonal influenza vaccination, according to the authors' suggestion.

TCRdb re-analysed the RT-PCR reads in MiXCR, keeping a single row per CDR3 protein. The repertoire holds over 400,000 distinct CDR3 sequences, with 10% to 15% as singletons. V was clipped by 7 bases and J by 2 bases, with 16 bases between them. CDR3 length equals 15 residues. Germline-derived CDR1 and CDR2 are MDHEN and SYDVKM. This clonotype was seen more than once but under ten times. As yet, its antigen is unknown. The TCR comes from a man in his fifties or sixties who received an inactivated influenza vaccine. The sample in question was PBMCs from blood, obtained around seven weeks after vaccination. The chain links TRBV28 to TRBJ2-3; possibly TRBD2 for D (6 bases). The CDR3 DNA follows: TGTGCCAGCAAAATCTCCAGGCGGGACACAGATACGCAGTATTTT. It specifies CASKISRRDTDTQYF.